The 28 T cell receptor beta chains in this list originate from one sample, sequenced in a study of CD8 T cells in ankylosing spondylitis. TCRdb reprocessed the 5' RACE reads via MiXCR and lists one record per CDR3 protein. There are a few hundred thousand distinct CDR3 sequences in the sample; roughly a tenth occur only once, and about a fifth lies in the top ten. The specimen sequenced was blood, either unsorted or a sorted T cell fraction (not recorded which). These receptors originate from a male donor with ankylosing spondylitis or in good health (not recorded which).

There are many counts of this clonotype. The rearrangement uses TRBV12-3 or TRBV12-4 and TRBJ1-4; tentatively, D is TRBD1 (6 bases). CDR3 size: 18 residues. V was trimmed by 3 bases and J by 1 base, leaving 18 bases between them. In nucleotides, the CDR3 is TGTGCCAGCAGTTTCTGGGTAGGCCCACAGGGAACTAATGAAAAACTGTTTTTT. Protein product: CASSFWVGPQGTNEKLFF.

The chain carries TRBV20-1 and TRBJ1-5; possibly TRBD1 for D (5 bases). In germline, CDR1 is DFQATT, CDR2 SNEGSKA (reference sequence). The CDR3 contains 13 residues. CDR3 loop: CSSSGQGNQPQHF. Written as DNA, the CDR3 is TGCAGCTCGTCGGGGCAGGGCAATCAGCCCCAGCATTTT.

The table lists this clonotype with many counts. The V gene is TRBV5-1, the J gene TRBJ2-1, with D maybe TRBD2 (7 bases). The CDR3 is 14 amino acids. CDR1 is SGHRS and CDR2 is YFSETQ in the germline V gene. V lost 2 bases and J 7 bases, leaving 13 bases between the germline ends. The CDR3 nucleotides are TGCGCCAGCAGCTTTCAGGGAGGGGGGAATGAGCAGTTCTTC. It yields the protein CASSFQGGGNEQFF.

The sample holds a few counts of this clonotype. The rearrangement links TRBV5-5 to TRBJ1-1, with D tentatively TRBD1 (5 bases). V lost 0 bases and J lost 5, with 11 bases in between. The CDR3 is made up of 14 amino acids. In germline, CDR1 is SGHKS, CDR2 YYEKEE (reference sequence). The CDR3 loop is CASSLDAGLTEAFF. DNA for the CDR3: TGTGCCAGCAGCTTGGATGCAGGGTTGACTGAAGCTTTCTTT.

Many counts were recorded for this clonotype. The J gene is TRBJ2-1, the V gene TRBV3-1, with 10 bases lining up with TRBD1. The CDR3 consists of 14 residues. J lost 5 bases, V lost 4 bases, and 2 bases had no gene match. Germline V gene sequence: CDR1 LGHDT, CDR2 YNNKEL (reference sequence). The DNA of the CDR3 is TGTGCCAGCAGCCGCGGGACAGGGGACAATGAGCAGTTCTTC. Translated, it gives CASSRGTGDNEQFF.

This clonotype was observed at least ten times. V is TRBV12-3 or TRBV12-4 and J is TRBJ2-5; either TRBD1 or TRBD2 may supply D (6 bases each). Trimming removed 3 bases from V and 0 bases from J, with 11 bases in between. This CDR3 has 15 residues. The CDR3 here is CASSFSGADQETQYF. Here the CDR3 DNA reads TGTGCCAGCAGTTTTTCGGGGGCCGACCAAGAGACCCAGTACTTC.

This clonotype was seen many times. The chain is built from TRBV20-1 and TRBJ2-7; weak D call: TRBD1 (6 bases). Trimming took off 5 bases at V and 3 bases at J, with 17 bases between the two ends. CDR3 size: 14 residues. Germline V CDR1 and CDR2: DFQATT, SNEGSKA (reference sequence). CDR3 sequence reads: CSAYPPTGFYEQYF. CDR3 DNA: TGCAGTGCTTACCCCCCGACAGGCTTCTACGAGCAGTACTTC.

This clonotype was observed a handful of times. The chain joins TRBV24-1 to TRBJ2-7, with TRBD2 as a possible D gene (7 bases). CDR1 KGHDR and CDR2 SFDVKD come from the germline V gene. Trimming left V 5 bases short and J 2 bases short, with 15 bases between. The CDR3 has 15 amino acids. The CDR3 DNA follows: TGTGCCACCAGTGGATTGAGGGGGGGAACCTACGAGCAGTACTTC. It yields the protein CATSGLRGGTYEQYF.

There are many counts of this clonotype. CDR3 nucleotide sequence: TGTGCCAGCAGCGTAGCTGCGAAGAACACCGGGGAGCTGTTTTTT. This sequence encodes CASSVAAKNTGELFF. The chain couples TRBV9 to TRBJ2-2; D ambiguous. The V gene lost 0 bases and the J gene lost 1 base, with 7 bases spanning the gap. This CDR3 has 15 residues. Germline V gives CDR1 SGDLS, CDR2 YYNGEE.

The rearrangement uses TRBV18 and TRBJ2-1; 7 bases map to TRBD2. Germline CDR1 reads KGHSH; CDR2 reads LQKENI. The V and J ends lost 5 bases and 7 bases, in that order; junction bases with no gene match: 5. The CDR3 runs 13 residues. The chain's CDR3 is CASSGPSGNEQFF. CDR3 nucleotide sequence: TGTGCCAGCTCAGGTCCTAGCGGTAATGAGCAGTTCTTC.

This chain links TRBV11-3 with TRBJ2-1; 11 nucleotides match TRBD2. The V and J ends lost 5 bases and 10 bases, in that order; junction bases with no gene match: 13. CDR1 and CDR2 from the germline V gene are SGHNT and YENEEA. The CDR3 is made up of 16 amino acids. The CDR3 DNA reads TGTGCCAGCAGCCCACCGACTAGCGGGGCGGATGGCGAGCAGTTCTTC. Its protein is CASSPPTSGADGEQFF.

This clonotype was detected many times. The J gene is TRBJ2-2, the V gene TRBV5-1; no clear D gene. V shed 3 bases and J shed 1 base, with 7 bases lying between them. The CDR3 is made up of 14 amino acids. CDR1 and CDR2 from the germline V gene are SGHRS and YFSETQ. CDR3 residues: CASSSPLNTGELFF. The CDR3 region has the DNA TGCGCCAGCAGCTCCCCACTGAACACCGGGGAGCTGTTTTTT. The full variable domain, with the rest looked up from reference TRBV5-1 and TRBJ2-2, is KAGVTQTPRYLIKTRGQQVTLSCSPISGHRSVSWYQQTPGQGLQFLFEYFSETQRNKGNFPGRFSGRQFSNSRSEMNVSTLELGDSALYLCASSSPLNTGELFFGEGSRLTVL.

Here the CDR3 reads CASSGSGQYNSPLHF. The CDR3, as DNA: TGTGCCAGCAGCGGGTCGGGACAGTATAATTCACCCCTCCACTTT. V is TRBV7-2 and J is TRBJ1-6, with 7 bases identical to TRBD1. This CDR3 is built from 15 residues. Germline CDR1 is SGHTA and CDR2 is FQGNSA. The V segment lost 5 bases and the J segment 4 bases; nucleotides outside the gene matches: 5.

This clonotype was seen many times. The chain employs TRBV6-1 and TRBJ2-3; 7 bases match TRBD2. With 5 bases clipped from V and 0 bases from J, the junction kept 11 bases outside the gene matches. The CDR3 is 17 residues long. Germline V lookup: CDR1 MNHNS, CDR2 SASEGT. Here the CDR3 reads CASSTRGRPPSTDTQYF. In nucleotides, the CDR3 is TGTGCCAGCAGTACGCGGGGGAGACCCCCTAGCACAGATACGCAGTATTTT.

This clonotype was seen repeatedly, ten times or more. V is TRBV13 and J is TRBJ1-1, with D uncertain. Trimming stripped 5 bases from V and 7 bases from J, with 11 bases between. Germline V gene lookup returns CDR1 PRHDT and CDR2 FYEKMQ (reference sequence). This CDR3 comprises 12 residues. This CDR3 is CASSPPGGEAFF. The CDR3 DNA reads TGTGCCAGCAGCCCCCCAGGAGGTGAAGCTTTCTTT.

This clonotype was observed at least ten times. The chain employs TRBV7-2 and TRBJ1-3; D not certain. The length of the CDR3 is 16 residues. Germline V gene data show CDR1 as SGHTA and CDR2 as FQGNSA. The V end was cut by 5 bases, the J end by 0 bases, with 14 bases between. Here the CDR3 reads CASSPKARSSGNTIYF. The CDR3 coding sequence is TGTGCCAGCAGCCCAAAGGCTCGCTCCTCTGGAAACACCATATATTTT.

This clonotype has a count of ten or more. The chain joins TRBV27 to TRBJ2-1; 15 bases line up with TRBD2. The CDR3 is 16 residues long. Germline loops: CDR1 MNHEY, CDR2 SMNVEV (reference sequence). After removal of 5 bases from V and 7 bases from J, the junction contained 6 bases not matched to a gene. CDR3 nucleotides: TGTGCCAGCAGTCTTGGACTAGCGGGGGGGCATAATGAGCAGTTCTTC. Encoded protein: CASSLGLAGGHNEQFF.

The sample holds many counts of this clonotype. Here the CDR3 reads CASSLGPGSIYEQYF. DNA for the CDR3: TGCGCCAGCAGCTTGGGACCGGGTTCCATCTACGAGCAGTACTTC. The V call is TRBV5-1, the J call TRBJ2-7; no clear D. Trimming pared 0 bases from V and 3 bases from J, leaving 13 bases between. Germline V gene lookup returns CDR1 SGHRS and CDR2 YFSETQ. This CDR3 contains 15 residues.

The genes are TRBV7-2 and TRBJ2-7, with 9 bases lining up with TRBD2. V lost 4 bases and J lost 2; bases outside the gene matches: 6. The CDR3 runs to 15 residues. Germline values: CDR1 SGHTA, CDR2 FQGNSA. The chain's CDR3 is CASSSTSGAAYEQYF. CDR3 nucleotide sequence: TGTGCCAGCAGCTCGACTAGCGGAGCGGCCTACGAGCAGTACTTC.

This clonotype was counted at least ten times. This chain uses TRBV7-3 with TRBJ1-4; D is unclear. This CDR3 has 17 residues. V lost 5 bases and J lost 0, with 16 bases in between. In germline, CDR1 is SGHTA, CDR2 FQGTGA. CDR3 bases: TGTGCCAGCAGCCCAGATCCCCCCGGCTCAACTAATGAAAAACTGTTTTTT. Protein: CASSPDPPGSTNEKLFF.

This clonotype was counted many times. The rearrangement uses TRBV20-1 and TRBJ1-6; 8 bases are a match to TRBD1. J was trimmed by 9 bases and V by 0 bases; bases with no gene match: 7. This CDR3 region has 15 residues. Germline V gives CDR1 DFQATT, CDR2 SNEGSKA (reference sequence). This chain's CDR3 is CSARDPTGEISPLHF. The CDR3 coding sequence is TGCAGTGCTAGAGATCCGACAGGGGAAATTTCACCCCTCCACTTT.

This clonotype was seen at least ten times. This rearrangement joins TRBV7-9 to TRBJ2-7; TRBD1 might be the D (6 bases). This CDR3 spans 13 amino acids. Trimming shortened V by 3 bases and J by 5 bases, and 11 bases separated the two germline ends. Germline values: CDR1 SEHNR, CDR2 FQNEAQ (reference sequence). This chain's CDR3 is CASSFTGFHEQYF. The DNA for the CDR3 is TGTGCCAGCAGCTTTACAGGGTTCCACGAGCAGTACTTC.

This clonotype is medium-sized within its sample. This rearrangement joins TRBV5-1 to TRBJ2-7; possibly TRBD1 for D (6 bases). This CDR3 spans 14 amino acids. Germline CDR1 is SGHRS and CDR2 is YFSETQ. V lost 4 bases to trimming and J lost 4 bases, with 15 bases between them. This chain's CDR3 is CASSQVTGLYEQYF. The CDR3 DNA reads TGCGCCAGCAGCCAAGTCACAGGGCTTTACGAGCAGTACTTC.

Ten or more counts support this clonotype. J is TRBJ2-1 and V is TRBV9, with unresolved D. Germline CDR1 and CDR2: SGDLS and YYNGEE. This CDR3 has 13 residues. Trimming removed 4 bases at V and 2 bases at J, with 7 bases between. Here the CDR3 reads CASSKSAYNEQFF. CDR3 bases: TGTGCCAGCAGCAAATCAGCCTACAATGAGCAGTTCTTC.

This clonotype turned up a few times. V is TRBV7-2 and J is TRBJ1-4; tentatively, D is TRBD1 (5 bases). Trimming left V 1 base short and J 14 bases short, with 11 bases between. CDR3 length equals 12 residues. Germline CDR1 reads SGHTA; CDR2 reads FQGNSA. The CDR3 sequence is CASSLDRTDLFF. As DNA, the CDR3 is TGTGCCAGCAGCTTAGACAGGACGGACCTGTTTTTT.

CDR3 coding DNA: TGCAGCGTCCGGGACGTCTACAATGAGCAGTTCTTC. This translates into CSVRDVYNEQFF. The chain couples TRBV29-1 to TRBJ2-1, with D possibly called TRBD1 or TRBD2 (5 bases each). Germline V gene data show CDR1 as SQVTM and CDR2 as ANQGSEA. V lost 6 bases, J lost 3 bases, and 9 bases lay in between. The CDR3 loop spans 12 amino acids.

This clonotype occurred many times. V gene TRBV5-1 combines with J gene TRBJ2-1, with D tentatively TRBD1 (5 bases). CDR1 is SGHRS, CDR2 YFSETQ, per germline. The CDR3 spans 14 residues. The ends were cut back, 0 bases at V and 5 bases at J, with 9 bases in the middle. The CDR3: CASSLGDSHNEQFF. The DNA of the CDR3 is TGCGCCAGCAGCTTGGGTGACAGTCACAATGAGCAGTTCTTC.

The gene calls are TRBV12-3 or TRBV12-4 and TRBJ1-5; 7 positions match TRBD1. V trimming: 0 bases; J trimming: 6 bases; junction bases outside the gene matches: 5. This CDR3 is built from 15 residues. CDR3 protein: CASSLAQGVAQPQHF. Written as DNA, the CDR3 is TGTGCCAGCAGTTTAGCGCAGGGGGTGGCTCAGCCCCAGCATTTT.